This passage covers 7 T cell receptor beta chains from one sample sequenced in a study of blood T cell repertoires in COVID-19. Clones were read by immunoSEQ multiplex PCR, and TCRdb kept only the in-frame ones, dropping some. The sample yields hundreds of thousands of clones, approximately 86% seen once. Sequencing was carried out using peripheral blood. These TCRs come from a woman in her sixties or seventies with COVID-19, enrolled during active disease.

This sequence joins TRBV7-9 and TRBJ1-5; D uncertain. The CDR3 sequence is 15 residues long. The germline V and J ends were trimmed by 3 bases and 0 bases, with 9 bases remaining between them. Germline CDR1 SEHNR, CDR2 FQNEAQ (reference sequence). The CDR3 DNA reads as TGTGCCAGCAGCTTGGAGGGTTATAGCAATCAGCCCCAGCATTTT. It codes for CASSLEGYSNQPQHF.

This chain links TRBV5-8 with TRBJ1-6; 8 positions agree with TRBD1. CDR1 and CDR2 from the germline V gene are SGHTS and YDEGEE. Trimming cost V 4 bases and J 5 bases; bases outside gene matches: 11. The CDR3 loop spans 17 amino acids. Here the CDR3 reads CASSKDHGTGHNSPLHF. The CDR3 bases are TGTGCCAGCAGCAAGGACCACGGGACAGGACATAATTCACCCCTCCACTTT.

CDR3 DNA: TGTGCCAGCAGTTACGGACAGGGGATTTATGGCTACACCTTC. It specifies CASSYGQGIYGYTF. J is TRBJ1-2 and V is TRBV6-5; 9 bases match TRBD1. Germline V gene lookup returns CDR1 MNHEY and CDR2 SVGAGI. V gave up 2 bases and J gave up 5 bases; unmatched junction bases: 3. CDR3 length: 14 amino acids.

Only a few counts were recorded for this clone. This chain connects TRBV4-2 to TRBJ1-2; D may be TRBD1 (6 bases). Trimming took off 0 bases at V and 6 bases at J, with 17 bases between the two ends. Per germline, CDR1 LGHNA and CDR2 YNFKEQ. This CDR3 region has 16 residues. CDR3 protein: CASSQDPVQGRNGYTF. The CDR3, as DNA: TGTGCCAGCAGCCAAGATCCCGTGCAGGGGAGAAATGGCTACACCTTC.

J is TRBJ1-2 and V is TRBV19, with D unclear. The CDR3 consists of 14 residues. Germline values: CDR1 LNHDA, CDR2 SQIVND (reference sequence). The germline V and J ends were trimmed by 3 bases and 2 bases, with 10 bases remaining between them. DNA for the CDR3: TGTGCCAGTAGTATCCTATCCCAAAACTATGGCTACACCTTC. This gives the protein CASSILSQNYGYTF. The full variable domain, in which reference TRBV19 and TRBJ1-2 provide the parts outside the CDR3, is DGGITQSPKYLFRKEGQNVTLSCEQNLNHDAMYWYRQDPGQGLRLIYYSQIVNDFQKGDIAEGYSVSREKKESFPLTVTSAQKNPTAFYLCASSILSQNYGYTFGSGTRLTVV.

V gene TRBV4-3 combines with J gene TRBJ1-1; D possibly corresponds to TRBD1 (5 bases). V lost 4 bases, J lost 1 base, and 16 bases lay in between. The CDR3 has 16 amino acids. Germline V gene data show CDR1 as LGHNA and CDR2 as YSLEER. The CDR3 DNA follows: TGCGCCAGCAGCCCGAAGGGGTCAGTAAGGAACACTGAAGCTTTCTTT. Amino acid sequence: CASSPKGSVRNTEAFF.

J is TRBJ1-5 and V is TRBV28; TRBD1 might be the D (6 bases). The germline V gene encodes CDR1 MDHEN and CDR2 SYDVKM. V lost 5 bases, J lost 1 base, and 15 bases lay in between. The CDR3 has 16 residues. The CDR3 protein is CASSTWGGGSNQPQHF. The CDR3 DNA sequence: TGTGCCAGCAGTACTTGGGGAGGGGGGAGCAATCAGCCCCAGCATTTT.